This T cell receptor (beta chain) was identified during a study of cytomegalovirus exposure and HLA in healthy donors. Germline V CDR1 and CDR2: SGHVS, FNYEAQ. V was trimmed by 1 base and J by 5 bases, leaving 6 bases between them. This CDR3 is 13 amino acids long. Study results and limitations: For most TCR beta V segments, an earlier analysis put the productive rate at about 90% or about 30% of the time.

With respect to this clone: The antigen is undetermined.

13 Jbeta primers and 60 Vbeta primers were used for the PCR. Method: immunoSEQ multiplex PCR; TCRdb's copy keeps in-frame clones and lacks some. The sample contains some 140,000 clones, around 78% of which appear only once. The source material was PBMCs. The chain carries TRBV7-6 and TRBJ1-5, with D possibly being TRBD1 (6 bases). This sequence originates from a female donor in good health and CMV-seropositive. CDR3 sequence reads: CASSLGTDQPQHF. For the CDR3, the DNA is TGTGCCAGCAGCTTAGGGACAGATCAGCCCCAGCATTTT.